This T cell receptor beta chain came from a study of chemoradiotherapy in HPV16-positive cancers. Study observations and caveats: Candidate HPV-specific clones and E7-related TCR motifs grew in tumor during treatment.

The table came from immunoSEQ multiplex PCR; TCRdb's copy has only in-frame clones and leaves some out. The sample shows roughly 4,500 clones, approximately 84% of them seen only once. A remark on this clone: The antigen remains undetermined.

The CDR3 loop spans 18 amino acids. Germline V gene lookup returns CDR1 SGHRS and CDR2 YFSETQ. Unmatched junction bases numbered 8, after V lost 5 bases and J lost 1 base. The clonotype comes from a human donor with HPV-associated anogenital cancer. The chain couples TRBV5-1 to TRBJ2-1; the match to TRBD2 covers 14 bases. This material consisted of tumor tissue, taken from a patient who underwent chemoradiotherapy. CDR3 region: CASSYDGTSGSSYNEQFF. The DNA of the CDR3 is TGCGCCAGCAGTTATGACGGGACTAGCGGGAGTTCCTACAATGAGCAGTTCTTC.